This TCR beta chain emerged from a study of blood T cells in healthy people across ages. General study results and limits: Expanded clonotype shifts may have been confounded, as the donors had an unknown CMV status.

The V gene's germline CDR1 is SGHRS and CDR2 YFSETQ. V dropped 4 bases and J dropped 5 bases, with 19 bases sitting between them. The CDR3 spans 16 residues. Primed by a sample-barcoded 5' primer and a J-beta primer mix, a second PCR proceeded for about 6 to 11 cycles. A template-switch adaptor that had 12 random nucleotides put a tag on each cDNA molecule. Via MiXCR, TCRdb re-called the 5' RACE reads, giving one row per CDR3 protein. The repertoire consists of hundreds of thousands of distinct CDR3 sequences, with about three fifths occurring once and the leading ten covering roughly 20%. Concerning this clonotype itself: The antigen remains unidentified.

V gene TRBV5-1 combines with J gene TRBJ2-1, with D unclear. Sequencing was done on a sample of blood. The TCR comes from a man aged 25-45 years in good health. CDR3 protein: CASSVGSRLWDNEQFF. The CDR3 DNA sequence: TGCGCCAGCAGCGTTGGGTCACGGTTATGGGACAATGAGCAGTTCTTC. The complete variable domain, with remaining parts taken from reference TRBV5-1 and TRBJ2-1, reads KAGVTQTPRYLIKTRGQQVTLSCSPISGHRSVSWYQQTPGQGLQFLFEYFSETQRNKGNFPGRFSGRQFSNSRSEMNVSTLELGDSALYLCASSVGSRLWDNEQFFGPGTRLTVL.